These T cell receptor beta chains were read from a single sample in a study of T cells in localized non-small cell lung cancer. Profiled with immunoSEQ multiplex PCR; TCRdb holds only in-frame clones, not every one. The sample holds fewer than 3,000 clones, approximately 24% seen once. The sequencing used normal lung tissue next to the tumor, collected before any cancer treatment. These receptor sequences come from a male donor older than 55 with stage I squamous cell lung carcinoma. CDR3s include the opening cysteine and the closing phenylalanine or tryptophan. The order of the fields is J gene, D gene, CDR3 length, clone size, V gene, CDR3 DNA, CDR3 protein. The D gene is left open where the match is weak. Some rows have no size entry. The others give once, few or many, or a class for an expanded clone.

>TRBJ1-2|TRBD1|17|.|TRBV6-8
TGTGCCAGCAGTGTCCCTGACAGGGGGCTATCTAACTATGGCTACACCTTC
CASSVPDRGLSNYGYTF
>TRBJ1-1|TRBD1|14|few|TRBV9
TGTGCCAGCAGCGCCCAAACAGGGGAGACTGAAGCTTTCTTT
CASSAQTGETEAFF
>TRBJ2-1|TRBD2|16|few|TRBV11-3
TGTGCCAGCAGCTTAATGGTTCTAGCGGGAGTCAATGAGCAGTTCTTC
CASSLMVLAGVNEQFF
>TRBJ1-1|TRBD1|17|few|TRBV6-8
TGTGCCAGCAGCAGACCCAGTCTAAGGGGGCGCCGGACTGAAGCTTTCTTT
CASSRPSLRGRRTEAFF
>TRBJ1-5|.|13|.|TRBV25-1
TGTGCCAGCAGTGGGCTTCACAATCAGCCCCAGCATTTT
CASSGLHNQPQHF
>TRBJ2-5|TRBD2|14|.|TRBV9
TGTGCCAGCAGACAAGGGACTAGTGGAGAGACCCAGTACTTC
CASRQGTSGETQYF
>TRBJ2-7|.|13|.|TRBV19
TGTGCCAGTAGTCAGTTTTACTCCTACGAGCAGTACTTC
CASSQFYSYEQYF
>TRBJ1-1|.|15|hyperexpanded|TRBV6-8
TGTGCCAGCAGTCCACTGGAGGGGGAAGGCACTGAAGCTTTCTTT
CASSPLEGEGTEAFF
>TRBJ1-5|.|20|.|TRBV4-1
TGCGCCAGCAGCCAAGAGTCAGGTGCCGACCTGACTTATAGCAATCAGCCCCAGCATTTT
CASSQESGADLTYSNQPQHF
>TRBJ2-5|.|12|few|TRBV6-8
TGTGCCAGCAGTTACGGGAGCCAGACCCAGTACTTC
CASSYGSQTQYF
>TRBJ2-2|.|14|few|TRBV14
TGTGCCAGCAGCCAAGTGCTGGACACCGGGGAGCTGTTTTTT
CASSQVLDTGELFF
>TRBJ2-7|.|16|.|TRBV5-1
TGCGCCAGCAGCTTGTTGGCCGCAGGGCTCTCCTACGAGCAGTACTTC
CASSLLAAGLSYEQYF
>TRBJ2-2|TRBD1|13|few|TRBV19
TGTGCCAGTAGTTTGGGACAGACCGGGGAGCTGTTTTTT
CASSLGQTGELFF
>TRBJ1-1|.|14|medium-sized|TRBV9
TGTGCCAGCAGCTCATCGAGCGGGAACACTGAAGCTTTCTTT
CASSSSSGNTEAFF
>TRBJ1-2|TRBD1|15|.|TRBV18
TGTGCCAGCTCACCACGGGGACAGGAATACTATGGCTACACCTTC
CASSPRGQEYYGYTF
>TRBJ2-3|.|14|few|TRBV9
TGTGCCAGCAGCGTCGAACACCATACAGATACGCAGTATTTT
CASSVEHHTDTQYF
>TRBJ2-3|.|14|medium-sized|TRBV9
TGTGCCAGCAGCGGGGACCGTAGCACAGATACGCAGTATTTT
CASSGDRSTDTQYF
>TRBJ2-1|TRBD2|15|.|TRBV19
TGTGCCAGTACCACGGAGGGCGGGGGGCATGAGGAGCAGTTCTTC
CASTTEGGGHEEQFF
>TRBJ1-5|.|13|medium-sized|TRBV6-8
TGTGCCATCAGAAGAGATCAGAACCAGCCCCAGCATTTT
CAIRRDQNQPQHF
>TRBJ2-3|TRBD1|14|.|TRBV12-5
TGTGCTAGTGGTTTGACAGGGGGCGCAGATACGCAGTATTTT
CASGLTGGADTQYF
>TRBJ2-1|.|16|medium-sized|TRBV11-3
TGTGCCAGCAGCCCTCCTAGGCCCGCTTGGGGCAATGAGCAGTTCTTC
CASSPPRPAWGNEQFF
>TRBJ2-2|.|13|.|TRBV9
TGTGCCAGCAGCCGTGATGATACCGGGGAGCTGTTTTTT
CASSRDDTGELFF
>TRBJ2-7|TRBD1|13|.|TRBV30
TGTGCCTGGAGTAAAGCAGGGGGCTACGAGCAGTACTTC
CAWSKAGGYEQYF
>TRBJ1-2|.|13|few|TRBV9
TGTGCCAGCAGCGCCGGGACGGCTTATGGCTACACCTTC
CASSAGTAYGYTF
>TRBJ2-1|.|13|large|TRBV6-8
TGTGCCAGCAGTAGCGGAGAGTACAATGAGCAGTTCTTC
CASSSGEYNEQFF
>TRBJ2-5|TRBD2|17|medium-sized|TRBV11-3
TGTGCCAGCAGCAAAGCGGGGGCCACACTCTCTTATGAGACCCAGTACTTC
CASSKAGATLSYETQYF
>TRBJ1-6|.|18|.|TRBV6-1
TGTGCCAGCAGTGAAGCCCTCAGGGCGTGGAGCTATAATTCACCCCTCCACTTT
CASSEALRAWSYNSPLHF
>TRBJ2-4|.|12|few|TRBV6-8
TGTGCCAGCAGCCGAAGGGAGGACATTCAGTACTTC
CASSRREDIQYF
>TRBJ2-7|TRBD1|16|medium-sized|TRBV11-3
TGTGCCAGCACCCAAAGCCTCGGGACAGCCTCCTACGAGCAGTACTTC
CASTQSLGTASYEQYF
>TRBJ1-2|TRBD1|14|.|TRBV19
TGTGCCAGTAGTACAACCGGGACAGTGAAAGGCTACACCTTC
CASSTTGTVKGYTF
>TRBJ2-1|TRBD2|17|few|TRBV11-3
TGTGCCAGCAGCTTGACCCCGGGTAGCGGGAGGGTCAATGAGCAGTTCTTC
CASSLTPGSGRVNEQFF
>TRBJ1-2|.|12|few|TRBV9
TGTGCCAGCAGTCAGGCTGGCTATACCTACACCTTC
CASSQAGYTYTF
>TRBJ1-2|.|15|few|TRBV11-3
TGTGCCAGCAGCTGGAGAGCGGGGGCGGACTATGGCTACACCTTC
CASSWRAGADYGYTF
>TRBJ2-6|.|17|.|TRBV19
TGTGCCAGTAGAAGTATTGAAGTAGATGCTGGGGCCAACGTCCTGACTTTC
CASRSIEVDAGANVLTF
>TRBJ2-3|.|14|few|TRBV1
TGCGCCAGCAGCCATCTTCCTAGAACCGATACGCAGTATTTT
CASSHLPRTDTQYF
>TRBJ1-4|.|15|medium-sized|TRBV11-3
TGTGCCAGCAGCTTAACGGGAAACCACTTCGAAAAACTGTTTTTT
CASSLTGNHFEKLFF
>TRBJ2-7|TRBD1|14|.|TRBV5-1
TGCGCCAGCAGCCCTACACAGGGGTTGTACGAGCAGTACTTC
CASSPTQGLYEQYF
>TRBJ1-2|.|14|.|TRBV19
TGTGCCAGTAGTAATCTAGCCAACGGATATGGCTACACCTTC
CASSNLANGYGYTF
>TRBJ1-1|.|14|few|TRBV6-8
TGTGCCAGCAGGGTATCCCTCGGGAGCACTGAAGCTTTCTTT
CASRVSLGSTEAFF
>TRBJ1-1|.|16|large|TRBV18
TGTGCCAGCTCACCACCGAACGCCGGCGGGAACACTGAAGCTTTCTTT
CASSPPNAGGNTEAFF
>TRBJ2-6|.|15|.|TRBV7-5
TGTGCCAGCAGCCCCACGGGGGTGGGGGCCAACGTCCTGACTTTC
CASSPTGVGANVLTF
>TRBJ1-6|.|16|medium-sized|TRBV11-3
TGTGCCAGCAGCTTACCGCGAGGCAGCGGTAATTCACCCCTCCACTTT
CASSLPRGSGNSPLHF